The following is a TCR beta chain sequence with its context. Its cognate antigen is unknown. This entry belongs to a study of shared clonotypes between healthy human individuals. Study outcomes and limitations: Clonotype sharing among donors, it was expected, would be affected by sequencing depth.

V was clipped by 3 bases and J by 8 bases, with 13 bases between them. This CDR3 comprises 14 residues. Germline V CDR1 and CDR2: MDHEN, SYDVKM. Every subset's genomic DNA went evenly onto several immunoSEQ plates. In the authors' methods: Filtering differed for immunoSEQ, which gave only junction sequences without quality scores. Measured with immunoSEQ multiplex PCR; TCRdb has only the in-frame clones, and not every one. V and J calls and clone size are as listed in that table; D and trimming were resolved from the DNA. The sample holds roughly 2.2 million clones, about 90% seen once. The donors, healthy adults who were HIV-negative, had experienced no recent acute infections or vaccinations.

The sequence derives from a man between 18 and 35 years old in good health. Some clones in this sample may be carry-over from other donors' samples. The rearrangement joins TRBV28 to TRBJ1-4; D gene ambiguous. Sequenced material: naive CD4+ T cells from PBMCs. Regarding subset: CD45RA+ positively selected. The CDR3 sequence: CASSLSGSVEKLFF. Written as DNA, the CDR3 is TGTGCCAGCAGTTTGTCGGGGTCAGTGGAAAAACTGTTTTTT.